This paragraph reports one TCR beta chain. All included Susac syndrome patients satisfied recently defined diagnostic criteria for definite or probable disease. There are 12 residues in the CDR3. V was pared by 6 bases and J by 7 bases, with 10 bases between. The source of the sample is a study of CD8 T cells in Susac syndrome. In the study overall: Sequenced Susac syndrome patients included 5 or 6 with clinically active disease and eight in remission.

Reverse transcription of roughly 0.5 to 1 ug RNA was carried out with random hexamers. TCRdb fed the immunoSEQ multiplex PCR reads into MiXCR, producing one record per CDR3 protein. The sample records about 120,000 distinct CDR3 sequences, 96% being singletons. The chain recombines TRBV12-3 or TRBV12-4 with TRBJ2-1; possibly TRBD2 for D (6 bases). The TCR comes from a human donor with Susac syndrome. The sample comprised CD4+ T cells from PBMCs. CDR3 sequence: CASSGDSNEQFF. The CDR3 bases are TGTGCCAGCAGCGGGGACTCAAATGAGCAGTTCTTC.